This TCR beta chain originates from a study of cytomegalovirus exposure and HLA in healthy donors. Across the study: Earlier work reported 100 million to 130 million unique TCR beta sequences from approximately 180 million T cells. Whole-study results and caveats: Productive status was seen about 90% or about 30% of the time for most TCR beta V segments in an earlier analysis. A later analysis showed TCR association rates differing by HLA locus, peaking at DRB1 and lowest at HLA-C.

This PCR relied on a set of 60 Vbeta primers and 13 Jbeta primers. Clones were sequenced by immunoSEQ multiplex PCR, and TCRdb holds only the in-frame ones, with some missing. The sample includes about 130,000 clones, approximately 80% seen only once; the top ten take 4%. CDR3 length: 15 amino acids. The germline gives CDR1 LNHDA, CDR2 SQIVND (reference sequence). J lost 6 bases, V lost 3 bases, and 7 bases had no gene match. Donors were ostensibly healthy at sampling, although undocumented immune exposures were probable. As for this clone: Antigen: not known.

This sequence joins TRBV19 and TRBJ2-2; 7 nucleotides agree with TRBD2. This receptor was taken from a woman aged 40 to 50 in good health and CMV-seronegative. Sequenced input: PBMCs. CDR3 amino acids: CASSIRGVDAGELFF. The CDR3 DNA sequence: TGTGCCAGTAGTATTCGGGGGGTCGACGCCGGGGAGCTGTTTTTT.